Following are 7 T cell receptor beta chains from one sample sequenced in a study of T cell changes during pregnancy in multiple sclerosis. Profiled with immunoSEQ multiplex PCR; TCRdb holds only in-frame clones, not every one. The sample records around 30,000 clones, 85% to 90% being singletons. The input for sequencing was CD8+ T cells from peripheral blood mononuclear cells, taken in the second trimester of pregnancy. The receptor set was obtained from a female donor with multiple sclerosis, enrolled in a pregnancy study.

This clone has more than one count but fewer than ten. The chain recombines TRBV2 with TRBJ2-5; D call uncertain. CDR1 SNHLY and CDR2 FYNNEI come from the germline V gene. V lost 3 bases to trimming and J lost 1 base, with 9 bases between them. There are 14 residues in the CDR3. The CDR3 region is CASSEMRSQETQYF. The CDR3 DNA is TGTGCCAGCAGTGAGATGAGGTCCCAAGAGACCCAGTACTTC.

The chain couples TRBV27 to TRBJ2-5; 11 bases align to TRBD1. Germline loops: CDR1 MNHEY, CDR2 SMNVEV (reference sequence). The junction had 8 bases not matched to a gene; V was cut back by 7 bases and J by 4 bases. CDR3 length: 15 residues. The CDR3 coding sequence is TGTGCCAGCACCGCCAGGACAGGGGGCCGAGAGACCCAGTACTTC. Translating gives CASTARTGGRETQYF.

The chain employs TRBV2 and TRBJ2-2; possibly TRBD2 for D (6 bases). V gave up 3 bases and J gave up 6 bases, with 8 bases separating them. Looked up from germline, CDR1 is SNHLY and CDR2 is FYNNEI. The CDR3 runs 13 residues. In DNA form, the CDR3 reads TGTGCCAGCAGTGACCCGGGGGCCGGGGAGCTGTTTTTT. Translating gives CASSDPGAGELFF.

V gene TRBV15 combines with J gene TRBJ2-5, with 11 positions matching TRBD1. Germline CDR1 and CDR2: LNHNV and YYDKDF (reference sequence). The CDR3 spans 16 residues. After removal of 0 bases from V and 4 bases from J, the junction contained 4 bases not matched to a gene. In nucleotides, the CDR3 is TGTGCCACCAGCAGAGATCGGACAGGGGGCGCAGAGACCCAGTACTTC. Protein product: CATSRDRTGGAETQYF.

The rearrangement joins TRBV7-9 to TRBJ1-4; 12 bases agree with TRBD1. This CDR3 region has 15 residues. From germline, CDR1 is SEHNR and CDR2 FQNEAQ (reference sequence). V shed 5 bases and J 8 bases; nucleotides not matched to a gene: 6. CDR3 loop: CASSVRDRGQEKLFF. CDR3 bases: TGTGCCAGCAGCGTCCGGGACAGGGGGCAAGAAAAACTGTTTTTT.

The chain recombines TRBV6-1 with TRBJ2-3; weak D call: TRBD2 (5 bases). Trimming removed 8 bases from V and 3 bases from J, with 12 bases in between. Germline V gives CDR1 MNHNS, CDR2 SASEGT. The CDR3 extends over 13 amino acids. The CDR3 reads CASGYGVTDTQYF. In DNA, the CDR3 is TGTGCCAGCGGGTACGGGGTAACAGATACGCAGTATTTT.

The rearrangement uses TRBV4-2 and TRBJ2-1, with no clear D. Per germline, CDR1 LGHNA and CDR2 YNFKEQ. V was shortened by 4 bases and J by 8 bases, with 18 bases between the two germline ends. The CDR3 runs 15 residues. The CDR3 sequence is CASSPAASLPHEQFF. The CDR3 coding sequence is TGTGCCAGCAGCCCGGCGGCCTCCCTGCCCCATGAGCAGTTCTTC.